These T cell receptor beta chains were read from a single sample in a study of CD8 T cells in Susac syndrome. MiXCR, applied by TCRdb to the immunoSEQ multiplex PCR reads, yields one record per CDR3 protein. The table lists about 130,000 distinct CDR3 sequences, about 95% of them singletons. The sample comprised CD4+ T cells from PBMCs. The source is a human donor in good health. Both conserved end residues are part of each CDR3. Fields, in order: V gene, clone size, J gene, D gene, CDR3 DNA, CDR3 protein. The D gene is left open where the match is weak. The size field is filled for only some rows; it gives once, few, many or a size class.

TRBV18,.,TRBJ1-5,.,TGTGCCAGCTCACCGGTACCGGTTCAGGATCAGCCCCAGCATTTT,CASSPVPVQDQPQHF
TRBV6-5,once,TRBJ1-5,.,TGTGCCAGCAGCCTTAACAGGGATCAGCCCCAGCATTTT,CASSLNRDQPQHF
TRBV7-9,.,TRBJ2-2,.,TGTGCCAGCAGCTCCAGGGACACCGGGGAGCTGTTTTTT,CASSSRDTGELFF
TRBV7-2,.,TRBJ2-7,TRBD2,TGTGCCAGCAGCTCCCAGCGGGGCCCGGCCTACGAGCAGTACTTC,CASSSQRGPAYEQYF
TRBV18,.,TRBJ2-5,TRBD1,TGTGCCAGCTCGGGGACAGGGAAGGAGACCCAGTACTTC,CASSGTGKETQYF
TRBV10-3,.,TRBJ2-7,.,TGTGCCATCAGTGAGGGGCCCCAGGACGAGCAGTACTTC,CAISEGPQDEQYF
TRBV12-3/TRBV12-4,.,TRBJ2-5,.,TGTGCCAGCAGCGTTCCAGGGGCGACCGAAGAGACCCAGTACTTC,CASSVPGATEETQYF
TRBV7-2,.,TRBJ2-3,TRBD2,TGTGCCAGCAGCTCGACTCAGGGAGGGCACACAGATACGCAGTATTTT,CASSSTQGGHTDTQYF
TRBV7-2,once,TRBJ2-1,TRBD1,TGTGCCAGCAGCCGGGACAGAGTTTTCGATGAGCAGTTCTTC,CASSRDRVFDEQFF
TRBV2,.,TRBJ1-5,.,TGTGCCAGCACCCCGGGGAGGAGTCGACCCCAGCATTTT,CASTPGRSRPQHF
TRBV25-1,.,TRBJ2-5,.,TGTGCCAGCAGTGATGGCAGGTATTACCAAGAGACCCAGTACTTC,CASSDGRYYQETQYF
TRBV4-2,.,TRBJ2-3,TRBD2,TGTGCCAGCAGTCCAAATCTAGCGGGACGAGATACGCAGTATTTT,CASSPNLAGRDTQYF
TRBV7-2,.,TRBJ1-3,.,TGTGCCAGCAGCTTTGCGGGGGGCGGAAACACCATATATTTT,CASSFAGGGNTIYF
TRBV28,.,TRBJ2-5,.,TGTGCCAGCAGTATACAGGGTTGGCAGACCCAGTACTTC,CASSIQGWQTQYF
TRBV27,.,TRBJ2-5,TRBD2,TGTGCCAGCAGTTTCCGAGCGGGATCCCAAGAGACCCAGTACTTC,CASSFRAGSQETQYF
TRBV29-1,.,TRBJ1-1,.,TGCAGCGTTGAGAACACTGAAGCTTTCTTT,CSVENTEAFF
TRBV27,.,TRBJ2-3,TRBD2,TGTGCCAGCAGTTACCGACTAGCGGGAGGGTCCTCCTATACGCAGTATTTT,CASSYRLAGGSSYTQYF
TRBV7-7,.,TRBJ2-5,TRBD1,TGTGCTAGCAGCGTCGGGACAGGCCAAGAGACCCAGTACTTC,CASSVGTGQETQYF
TRBV29-1,.,TRBJ2-5,.,TGCAGCGTTGGACACAACCAAGAGACCCAGTACTTC,CSVGHNQETQYF
TRBV5-1,.,TRBJ2-7,.,TGCGCCAGCAGCTCCCCGGAGGGTTCCTACGAGCAGTACTTC,CASSSPEGSYEQYF
TRBV6-2/TRBV6-3,.,TRBJ2-1,TRBD2,TGTGCCAGCAGGACTAGCGGGAGTCTCCCGACCGGGAAGGAGTTCTTC,CASRTSGSLPTGKEFF
TRBV28,.,TRBJ2-5,TRBD2,TGTGCCAGCAGTTCACTAGCGGGAGGGACGGAGACCCAGTACTTC,CASSSLAGGTETQYF
TRBV6-5,.,TRBJ2-7,.,TGTGCCAGCACTGACGGGGCCAGCTCCTACGAGCAGTACTTC,CASTDGASSYEQYF
TRBV4-1,.,TRBJ1-1,.,TGCGCCAGCAGCCAAGAATCGACAGTTCCACGGAACACTGAAGCTTTCTTT,CASSQESTVPRNTEAFF
TRBV29-1,.,TRBJ2-7,.,TGCAGCGTAGACTCATTCGGGTCCTACGAGCAGTACTTC,CSVDSFGSYEQYF
TRBV29-1,once,TRBJ2-7,TRBD1,TGCAGCCCAGGACAGGGGGAGTACGAGCAGTACTTC,CSPGQGEYEQYF
TRBV2,.,TRBJ2-3,TRBD2,TGTGCCAGCAGTGTCGGGGGGTGGACAGATACGCAGTATTTT,CASSVGGWTDTQYF
TRBV20-1,.,TRBJ2-7,.,TGCAGTGTCAGAGGAGGGGTGGGCGAGCAGTACTTC,CSVRGGVGEQYF
TRBV18,.,TRBJ2-6,.,TGTGCCAGCTCACCAGGGGGTTTGGGGGCCAACGTCCTGACTTTC,CASSPGGLGANVLTF
TRBV6-2/TRBV6-3,.,TRBJ1-1,TRBD1,TGTGCCAGCAGTTCCCCACGACAGGGGGCAAAGTACACTGAAGCTTTCTTT,CASSSPRQGAKYTEAFF
TRBV7-2,.,TRBJ2-3,.,TGTGCCAGCAGCTTAACAGCGTATTACACAGATACGCAGTATTTT,CASSLTAYYTDTQYF
TRBV3-1,.,TRBJ1-1,.,TGTGCCAGCAAACAGGTTGGGAACGGTGAAGCTTTCTTT,CASKQVGNGEAFF
TRBV6-5,.,TRBJ1-2,.,TGTGCCAGCAGTTACGCAGGGGAAACGGGCTACACCTTC,CASSYAGETGYTF
TRBV5-1,.,TRBJ1-1,.,TGCGCCAGCAGCTTGGAAGGTAACACTGAAGCTTTCTTT,CASSLEGNTEAFF
TRBV7-2,.,TRBJ1-2,.,TGTGCCAGCAGCTTAATGGGGCCGTATGGCTACACCTTC,CASSLMGPYGYTF
TRBV15,.,TRBJ2-5,.,TGTGCCACCAGCAGAGATATGGCTGTAGAGACCCAGTACTTC,CATSRDMAVETQYF
TRBV19,.,TRBJ2-1,.,TGTGCCAGTAGTCTTAGACTCTTCCAGGGCAATGAGCAGTTCTTC,CASSLRLFQGNEQFF
TRBV5-1,.,TRBJ2-5,.,TGCGCCAGCAGCGCATCGGGAGCCCTCCAAGAGACCCAGTACTTC,CASSASGALQETQYF
TRBV12-3/TRBV12-4,once,TRBJ2-7,TRBD1,TGTGCCAGCTGGGACAGGGGGTCCCACGAGCAGTACTTC,CASWDRGSHEQYF
TRBV12-3/TRBV12-4,.,TRBJ2-3,TRBD2,TGTGCCAGCAGAAGCGGGAGATCAACTAGCACAGATACGCAGTATTTT,CASRSGRSTSTDTQYF
TRBV15,.,TRBJ2-6,.,TGTGCCATCGTGCCGTCGGGGGCCAACGTCCTGACTTTC,CAIVPSGANVLTF
TRBV5-1,.,TRBJ2-7,TRBD1,TGCGCCAGCAGCACCTCCGGGACAGCTTACGAGCAGTACTTC,CASSTSGTAYEQYF
TRBV20-1,.,TRBJ2-5,.,TGCAGTGCTACGGACTACCAAGAGACCCAGTACTTC,CSATDYQETQYF
TRBV4-1,.,TRBJ1-2,.,TGCGCCAGCAGCCTTAAGGACGGAGCTAACTATGGCTACACCTTC,CASSLKDGANYGYTF